These T cell receptor beta chains were read from a single sample in a study of early T cells in non-severe SARS-CoV-2 infection. MiXCR, applied by TCRdb to the 5' RACE reads, yields one record per CDR3 protein. This table holds roughly 51,000 distinct CDR3 sequences, about 9.9% found once. Sequencing was done on a sample of whole blood. The receptors were sampled from an adult who was a healthcare worker with PCR-confirmed SARS-CoV-2 infection or an uninfected control (not recorded which). The CDR3 runs from the conserved cysteine through the conserved F or W. D genes are given only for firm matches. Expanded clones are given a class, and other clones once, few, many or no size at all.

TRBV5-5	many	TRBJ2-5	TRBD2	TGTGCCAGCAGCTTGAATAGCGGGGGGGCAGAGACCCAGTACTTC	CASSLNSGGAETQYF
TRBV12-3/TRBV12-4	NA	TRBJ2-7	NA	TGTGCCAGCAGTTTAGAGGGTTGGCGGGGCTCCTACGAGCAGTACTTC	CASSLEGWRGSYEQYF
TRBV3-1	NA	TRBJ2-5	NA	TGTGCCAGCAGCCAGGCCCAGGGGTGGGAGACCCAGTACTTC	CASSQAQGWETQYF
TRBV4-1	few	TRBJ2-1	TRBD1	TGCGCCAGCAGCCCCAATACAGGGGAAAGCTCCTACAATGAGCAGTTCTTC	CASSPNTGESSYNEQFF
TRBV11-2	many	TRBJ1-6	NA	TGTGCCAGCAGCTTAGATCTGGCAACACCACCCCTCCACTTT	CASSLDLATPPLHF
TRBV20-1	few	TRBJ2-7	TRBD1	TGCAGTGCTAGAAGCCCAGGGGGCGGGTACGAGCAGTACTTC	CSARSPGGGYEQYF
TRBV10-2	many	TRBJ1-1	NA	TGCGCCAGCAGTGGAATACAGGGTCGTACTGAAGCTTTCTTT	CASSGIQGRTEAFF
TRBV11-2	NA	TRBJ2-5	TRBD1	TGTGCCAGCAGCTACGGGACAGCCCAAGAGACCCAGTACTTC	CASSYGTAQETQYF
TRBV10-3	NA	TRBJ2-7	NA	TGTGCCCTCGGCTCCGGCCCCGAGCAGTACTTC	CALGSGPEQYF
TRBV20-1	NA	TRBJ2-1	NA	TGCAGTGCTAGAGATGGGAGTGGGACATGGGTCGATGAGCAGTTCTTC	CSARDGSGTWVDEQFF
TRBV7-2	NA	TRBJ2-7	NA	TGTGCCAGCAGCGCCCCGTTGAGCGGACAGTCCACCTACGAGCAGTACTTC	CASSAPLSGQSTYEQYF
TRBV5-6	few	TRBJ2-3	NA	TGTGCCAGCAGCTTAATCTACAGGACCCTCAGCACAGATACGCAGTATTTT	CASSLIYRTLSTDTQYF
TRBV2	few	TRBJ1-5	NA	TGTGCCAGCGCTGGAGGGAATCAGCCCCAGCATTTT	CASAGGNQPQHF
TRBV4-1	NA	TRBJ2-2	NA	TGCGCCAGCTTAGTACAGGGCACCGGGGAGCTGTTTTTT	CASLVQGTGELFF
TRBV6-1	NA	TRBJ1-6	NA	TGTGCCAGCAGTGAAGCTTCACTGGGAAATTCACCCCTCCACTTT	CASSEASLGNSPLHF
TRBV3-1	NA	TRBJ2-7	TRBD2	TGTGCCAGCAGCCAAAATAGCGGGGGGGCCTCCGAGCAGTACTTC	CASSQNSGGASEQYF
TRBV11-2	NA	TRBJ1-4	NA	TGTGCCAGCAGCAGGGCAGGGAATGAAAAACTGTTTTTT	CASSRAGNEKLFF
TRBV11-3	NA	TRBJ2-7	TRBD1	TGTGCCAGCAGCTCTGGACAGGGCTACGAGCAGTACTTC	CASSSGQGYEQYF
TRBV28	NA	TRBJ2-2	NA	TGTGCCAGCAGGGTGACAGGTTCTTCCTCTACCGGGGAGCTGTTTTTT	CASRVTGSSSTGELFF
TRBV5-4	NA	TRBJ2-1	NA	TGTGCCAGCAGCTTGCGAATAGAGCAGTTCTTC	CASSLRIEQFF
TRBV6-2/TRBV6-3	few	TRBJ2-5	TRBD2	TGTGCCAGCGAGCGGGGGCGACAAGAGACCCAGTACTTC	CASERGRQETQYF
TRBV24-1	NA	TRBJ2-3	NA	TGTGCCACCCGCTCGACAGGTGACACAGATACGCAGTATTTT	CATRSTGDTDTQYF
TRBV10-3	many	TRBJ2-7	NA	TGTGCCATCAGTGGGACACAGGATGGGGACGAGCAGTACTTC	CAISGTQDGDEQYF
TRBV20-1	NA	TRBJ2-3	NA	TGCAGTGCCATAAGGGCATCTAGCACAGATACGCAGTATTTT	CSAIRASSTDTQYF
TRBV3-1	NA	TRBJ2-1	TRBD2	TGTGCCAGCAGCGTGGGACTAGCGTTTTACAATGAGCAGTTCTTC	CASSVGLAFYNEQFF